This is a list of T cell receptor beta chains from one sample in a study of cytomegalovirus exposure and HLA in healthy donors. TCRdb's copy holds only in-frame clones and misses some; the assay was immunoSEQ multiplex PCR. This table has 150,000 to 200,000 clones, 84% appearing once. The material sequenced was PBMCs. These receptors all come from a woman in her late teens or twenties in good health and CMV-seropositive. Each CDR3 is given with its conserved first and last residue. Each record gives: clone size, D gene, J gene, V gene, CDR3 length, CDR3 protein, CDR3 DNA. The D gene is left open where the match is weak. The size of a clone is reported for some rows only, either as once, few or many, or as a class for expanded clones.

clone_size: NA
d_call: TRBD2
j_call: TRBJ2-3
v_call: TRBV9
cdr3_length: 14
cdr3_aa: CASNTGGNADTQYF
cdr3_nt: TGTGCCTCGAACACCGGGGGGAATGCAGATACGCAGTATTTT

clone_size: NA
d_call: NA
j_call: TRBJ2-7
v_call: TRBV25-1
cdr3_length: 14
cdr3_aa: CASSENRVPYEQYF
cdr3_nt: TGTGCCAGCAGTGAAAATAGAGTACCCTACGAGCAGTACTTC

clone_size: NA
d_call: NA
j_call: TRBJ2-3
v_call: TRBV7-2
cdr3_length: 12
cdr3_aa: CASSSYTDTQYF
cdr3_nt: TGTGCCAGCAGCTCCTACACAGATACGCAGTATTTT

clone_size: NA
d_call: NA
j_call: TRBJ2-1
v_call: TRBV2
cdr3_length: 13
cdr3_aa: CASTRGSYNEQFF
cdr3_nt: TGTGCCAGCACACGAGGCTCCTACAATGAGCAGTTCTTC

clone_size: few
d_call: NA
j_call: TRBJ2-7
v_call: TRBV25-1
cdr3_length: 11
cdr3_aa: CASSSRYEQYF
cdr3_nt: TGTGCCAGCAGTTCCCGCTACGAGCAGTACTTC

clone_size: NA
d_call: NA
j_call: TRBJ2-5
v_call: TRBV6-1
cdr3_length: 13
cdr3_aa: CASNRELGETQYF
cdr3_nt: TGTGCCAGCAACAGGGAACTTGGGGAGACCCAGTACTTC

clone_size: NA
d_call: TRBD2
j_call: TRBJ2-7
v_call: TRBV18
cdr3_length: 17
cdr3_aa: CASSPESGGAIGYEQYF
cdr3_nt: TGTGCCAGCTCACCAGAAAGCGGGGGGGCCATTGGTTACGAGCAGTACTTC

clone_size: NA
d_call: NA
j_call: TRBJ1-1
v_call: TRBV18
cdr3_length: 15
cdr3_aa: CASSPFGEWVAEAFF
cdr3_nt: TGTGCCAGCTCACCCTTCGGGGAGTGGGTAGCTGAAGCTTTCTTT

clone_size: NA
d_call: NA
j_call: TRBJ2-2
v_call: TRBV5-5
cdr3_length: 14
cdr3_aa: CASRSSQGTGELFF
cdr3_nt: TGTGCCAGCAGGTCGTCACAGGGCACCGGGGAGCTGTTTTTT

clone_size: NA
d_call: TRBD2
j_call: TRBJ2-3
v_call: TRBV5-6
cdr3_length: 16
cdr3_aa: CASSSIAGGLTDTQYF
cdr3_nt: TGTGCCAGCAGCTCTATAGCGGGGGGGTTAACAGATACGCAGTATTTT